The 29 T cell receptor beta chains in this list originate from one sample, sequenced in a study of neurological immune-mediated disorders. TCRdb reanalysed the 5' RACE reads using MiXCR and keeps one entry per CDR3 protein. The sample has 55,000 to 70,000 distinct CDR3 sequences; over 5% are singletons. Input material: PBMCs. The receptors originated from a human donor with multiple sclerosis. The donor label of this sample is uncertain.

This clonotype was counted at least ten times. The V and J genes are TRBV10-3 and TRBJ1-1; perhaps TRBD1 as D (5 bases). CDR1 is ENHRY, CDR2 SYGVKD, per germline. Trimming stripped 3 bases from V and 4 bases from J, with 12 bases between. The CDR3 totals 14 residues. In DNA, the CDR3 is TGTGCCATCAGTGAAGGGGCGGGGGGCACTGAAGCTTTCTTT. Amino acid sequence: CAISEGAGGTEAFF.

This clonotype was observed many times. The CDR3 nucleotides are TGTGCCAGCAGCCCCGGGCTAGCGAGAACCGGGGAGCTGTTTTTT. Translating gives CASSPGLARTGELFF. The J gene is TRBJ2-2, the V gene TRBV7-2; maybe TRBD2 (6 bases). V lost 5 bases and J lost 5, with 15 bases in between. Germline CDR1 and CDR2: SGHTA and FQGNSA. The CDR3 sequence is 15 residues long.

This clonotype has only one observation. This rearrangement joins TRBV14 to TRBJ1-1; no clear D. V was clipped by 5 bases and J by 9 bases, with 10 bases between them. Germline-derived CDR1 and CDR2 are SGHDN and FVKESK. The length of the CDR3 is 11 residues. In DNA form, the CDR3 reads TGTGCCAGCAGCATTATGGGGAAAGCTTTCTTT. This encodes CASSIMGKAFF.

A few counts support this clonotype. CDR3 region: CSAHGGSSYNEQFF. CDR3 DNA sequence: TGCAGTGCTCATGGGGGGAGCTCCTACAATGAGCAGTTCTTC. The rearrangement joins TRBV20-1 to TRBJ2-1, with a weak D call TRBD2 (6 bases). V was clipped by 5 bases and J by 0 bases, with 11 bases between them. CDR1 and CDR2 (germline): DFQATT, SNEGSKA (reference sequence). The CDR3 spans 14 residues.

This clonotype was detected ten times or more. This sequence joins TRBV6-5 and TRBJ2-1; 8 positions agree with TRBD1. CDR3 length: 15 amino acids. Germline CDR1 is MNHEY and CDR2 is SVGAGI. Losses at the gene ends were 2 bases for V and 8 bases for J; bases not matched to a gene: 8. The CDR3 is CASSYRGTGVDEQFF. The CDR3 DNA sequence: TGTGCCAGCAGTTACAGGGGGACAGGCGTCGATGAGCAGTTCTTC.

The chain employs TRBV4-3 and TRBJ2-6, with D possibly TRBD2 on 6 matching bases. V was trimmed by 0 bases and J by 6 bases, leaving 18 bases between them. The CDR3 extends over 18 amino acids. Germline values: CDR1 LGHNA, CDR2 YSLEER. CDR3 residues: CASSQEWRVWRLANVLTF. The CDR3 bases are TGCGCCAGCAGCCAAGAATGGAGGGTTTGGAGGTTGGCCAACGTCCTGACTTTC.

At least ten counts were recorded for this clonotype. For the CDR3, the DNA is TGTGCCATCAGTGACCCCACCGGGGGTCATGGCTACACCTTC. Protein product: CAISDPTGGHGYTF. The V call is TRBV10-3, the J call TRBJ1-2, with D possibly being TRBD1 (5 bases). The germline V and J ends were trimmed by 3 bases and 6 bases, with 14 bases remaining between them. The CDR3 is made up of 14 amino acids. In germline, CDR1 is ENHRY, CDR2 SYGVKD.

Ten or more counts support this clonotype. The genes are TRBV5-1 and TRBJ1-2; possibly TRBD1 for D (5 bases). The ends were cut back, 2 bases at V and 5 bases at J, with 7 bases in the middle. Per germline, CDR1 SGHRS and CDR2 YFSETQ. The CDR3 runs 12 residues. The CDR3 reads CASSFQGYGYTF. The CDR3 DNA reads TGCGCCAGCAGCTTCCAGGGATATGGCTACACCTTC.

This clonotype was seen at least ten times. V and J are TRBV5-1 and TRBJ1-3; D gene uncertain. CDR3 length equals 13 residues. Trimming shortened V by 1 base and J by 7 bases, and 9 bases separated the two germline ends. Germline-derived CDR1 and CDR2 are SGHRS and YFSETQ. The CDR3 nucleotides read TGCGCCAGCAGCTTGACCGAATCGAACACCATATATTTT. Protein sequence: CASSLTESNTIYF.

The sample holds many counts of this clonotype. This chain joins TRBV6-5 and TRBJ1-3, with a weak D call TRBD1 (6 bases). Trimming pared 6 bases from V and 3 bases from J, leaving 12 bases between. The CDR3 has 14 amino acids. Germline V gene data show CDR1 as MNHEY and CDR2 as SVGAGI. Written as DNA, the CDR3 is TGTGCCAGCAGCTACGGGACACTTGGAAACACCATATATTTT. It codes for CASSYGTLGNTIYF.

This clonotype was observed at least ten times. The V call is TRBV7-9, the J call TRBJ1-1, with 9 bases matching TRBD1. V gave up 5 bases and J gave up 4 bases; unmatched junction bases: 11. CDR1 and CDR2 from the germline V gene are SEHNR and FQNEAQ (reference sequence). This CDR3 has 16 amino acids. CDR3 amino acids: CASSTGQGPWGTEAFF. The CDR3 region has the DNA TGTGCCAGCAGCACTGGACAGGGGCCTTGGGGCACTGAAGCTTTCTTT.

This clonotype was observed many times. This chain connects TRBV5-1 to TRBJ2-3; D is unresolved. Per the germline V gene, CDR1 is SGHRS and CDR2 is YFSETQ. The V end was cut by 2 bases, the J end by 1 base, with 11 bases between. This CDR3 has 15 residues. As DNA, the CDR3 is TGCGCCAGCAGCTTAGGCCAGCCCCGCACAGATACGCAGTATTTT. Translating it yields CASSLGQPRTDTQYF.

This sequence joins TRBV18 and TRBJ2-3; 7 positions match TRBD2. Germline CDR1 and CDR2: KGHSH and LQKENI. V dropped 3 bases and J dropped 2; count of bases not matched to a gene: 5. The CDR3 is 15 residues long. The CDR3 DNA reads TGTGCCAGCTCACCGAAGCGGGGCCTCACAGATACGCAGTATTTT. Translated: CASSPKRGLTDTQYF.

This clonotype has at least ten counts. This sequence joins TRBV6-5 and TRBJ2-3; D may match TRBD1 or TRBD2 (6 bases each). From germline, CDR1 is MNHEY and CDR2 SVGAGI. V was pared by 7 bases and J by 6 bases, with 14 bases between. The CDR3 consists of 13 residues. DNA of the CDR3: TGTGCCAGCAAACCCGGAGGGGGGGATACGCAGTATTTT. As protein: CASKPGGGDTQYF.

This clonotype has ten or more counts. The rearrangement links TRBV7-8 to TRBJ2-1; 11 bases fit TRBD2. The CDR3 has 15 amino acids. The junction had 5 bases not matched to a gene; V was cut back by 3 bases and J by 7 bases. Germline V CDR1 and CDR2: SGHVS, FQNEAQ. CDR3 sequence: CASSFSGGAENEQFF. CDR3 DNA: TGTGCCAGCAGCTTTAGCGGGGGGGCGGAAAATGAGCAGTTCTTC.

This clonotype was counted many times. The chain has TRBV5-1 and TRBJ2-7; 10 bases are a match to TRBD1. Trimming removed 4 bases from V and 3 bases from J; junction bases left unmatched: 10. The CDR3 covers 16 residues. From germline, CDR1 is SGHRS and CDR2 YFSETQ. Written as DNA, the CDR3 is TGCGCCAGCAGCCCACTTGGTGGGACAGGGGTCTACGAGCAGTACTTC. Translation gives CASSPLGGTGVYEQYF.

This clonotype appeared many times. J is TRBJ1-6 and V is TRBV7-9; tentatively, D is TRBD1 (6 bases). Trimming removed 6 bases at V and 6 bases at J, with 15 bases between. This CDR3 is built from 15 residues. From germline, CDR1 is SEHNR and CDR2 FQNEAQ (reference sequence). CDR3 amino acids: CASRLLGQFNSPLHF. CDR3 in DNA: TGTGCCAGCAGACTCCTAGGACAGTTTAATTCACCCCTCCACTTT.

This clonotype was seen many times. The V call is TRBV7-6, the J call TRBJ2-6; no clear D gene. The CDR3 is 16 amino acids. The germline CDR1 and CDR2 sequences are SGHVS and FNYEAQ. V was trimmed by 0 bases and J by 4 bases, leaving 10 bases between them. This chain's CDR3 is CASSLAGPGGANVLTF. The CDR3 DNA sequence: TGTGCCAGCAGCTTAGCGGGCCCTGGCGGGGCCAACGTCCTGACTTTC. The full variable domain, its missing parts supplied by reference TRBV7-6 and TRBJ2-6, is GAGVSQSPRYKVTKRGQDVALRCDPISGHVSLYWYRQALGQGPEFLTYFNYEAQQDKSGLPNDRFSAERPEGSISTLTIQRTEQRDSAMYRCASSLAGPGGANVLTFGAGSRLTVL.

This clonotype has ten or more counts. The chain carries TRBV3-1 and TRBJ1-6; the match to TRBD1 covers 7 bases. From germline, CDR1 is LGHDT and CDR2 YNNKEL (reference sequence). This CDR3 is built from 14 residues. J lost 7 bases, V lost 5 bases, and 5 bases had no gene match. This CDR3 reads CASSEQGSNSPLHF. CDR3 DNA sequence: TGTGCCAGCAGCGAACAGGGGAGCAATTCACCCCTCCACTTT.

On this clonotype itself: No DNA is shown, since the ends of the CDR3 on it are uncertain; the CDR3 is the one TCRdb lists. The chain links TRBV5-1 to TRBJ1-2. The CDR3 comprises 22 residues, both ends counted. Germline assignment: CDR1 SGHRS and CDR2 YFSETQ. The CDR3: CASSFYICNARDLGEYNYGYTF.

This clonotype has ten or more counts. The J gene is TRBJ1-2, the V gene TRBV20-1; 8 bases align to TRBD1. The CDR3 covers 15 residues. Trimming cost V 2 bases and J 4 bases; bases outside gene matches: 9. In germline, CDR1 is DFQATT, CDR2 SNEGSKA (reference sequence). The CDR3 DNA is TGCAGTGCTAGAATCTCAGGGGGCCTTTCCTATGGCTACACCTTC. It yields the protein CSARISGGLSYGYTF.

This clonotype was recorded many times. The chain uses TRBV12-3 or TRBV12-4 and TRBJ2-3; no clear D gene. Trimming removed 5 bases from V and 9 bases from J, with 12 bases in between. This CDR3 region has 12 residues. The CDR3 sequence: CASSPLPWTQYF. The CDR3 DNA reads TGTGCCAGCAGTCCCCTACCATGGACGCAGTATTTT.

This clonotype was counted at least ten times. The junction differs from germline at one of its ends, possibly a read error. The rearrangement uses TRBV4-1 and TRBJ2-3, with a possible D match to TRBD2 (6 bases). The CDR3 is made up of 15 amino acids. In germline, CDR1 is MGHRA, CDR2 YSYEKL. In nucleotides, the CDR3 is TGCGCCAGCAGCCTCCTTGGTACTAGCACGGATACGCAGTATTTT. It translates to CASSLLGTSTDTQYF.

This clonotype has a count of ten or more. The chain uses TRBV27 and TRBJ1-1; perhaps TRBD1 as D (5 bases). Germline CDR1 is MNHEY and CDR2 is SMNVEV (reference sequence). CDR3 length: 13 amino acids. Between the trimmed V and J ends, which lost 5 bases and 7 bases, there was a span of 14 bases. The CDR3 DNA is TGTGCCAGCAGTCGGGGGTCGGGAATTGAAGCTTTCTTT. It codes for CASSRGSGIEAFF.

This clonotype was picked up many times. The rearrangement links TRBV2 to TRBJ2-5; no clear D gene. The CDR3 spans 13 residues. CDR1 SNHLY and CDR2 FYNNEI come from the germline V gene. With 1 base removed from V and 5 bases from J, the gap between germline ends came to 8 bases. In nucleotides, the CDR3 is TGTGCCAGCAGTGAAGAAGTTTTGGAGACCCAGTACTTC. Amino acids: CASSEEVLETQYF.

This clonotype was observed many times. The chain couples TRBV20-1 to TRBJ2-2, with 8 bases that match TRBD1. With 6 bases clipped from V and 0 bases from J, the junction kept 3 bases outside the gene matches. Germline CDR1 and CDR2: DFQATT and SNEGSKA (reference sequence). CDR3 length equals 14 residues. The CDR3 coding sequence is TGCAGTGCCTTGGGACAGGCGAACACCGGGGAGCTGTTTTTT. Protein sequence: CSALGQANTGELFF.

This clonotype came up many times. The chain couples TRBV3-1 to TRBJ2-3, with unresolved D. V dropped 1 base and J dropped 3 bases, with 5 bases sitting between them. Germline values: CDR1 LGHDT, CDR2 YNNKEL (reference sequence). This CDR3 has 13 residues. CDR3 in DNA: TGTGCCAGCAGCCAAGGGAGAACAGATACGCAGTATTTT. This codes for CASSQGRTDTQYF.

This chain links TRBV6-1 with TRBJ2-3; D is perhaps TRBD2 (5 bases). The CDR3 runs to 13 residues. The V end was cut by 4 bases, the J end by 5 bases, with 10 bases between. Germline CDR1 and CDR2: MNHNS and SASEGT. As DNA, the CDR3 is TGTGCCAGCAGTGCGAGGGATTTAGATACGCAGTATTTT. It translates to CASSARDLDTQYF.

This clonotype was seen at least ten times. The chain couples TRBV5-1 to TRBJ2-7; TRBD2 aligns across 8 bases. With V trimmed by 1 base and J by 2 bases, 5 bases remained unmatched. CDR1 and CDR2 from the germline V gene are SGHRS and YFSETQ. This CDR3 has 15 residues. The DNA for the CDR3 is TGCGCCAGCAGCTTGACGACTAGCGCTACCTACGAGCAGTACTTC. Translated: CASSLTTSATYEQYF.